Each of the 16 T cell receptor beta chains below was sequenced from the same sample in a study of OX40 agonist ivuxolimab in advanced cancers. The protocol was immunoSEQ multiplex PCR, while the TCRdb copy is restricted to in-frame clones and leaves out a portion. The table has approximately 82,000 clones, roughly 90% seen once. Sample: CD4+ or CD8+ T cells sorted from blood, taken in a trial of the OX40 agonist ivuxolimab. Receptors were obtained from an adult with an advanced solid tumor such as melanoma, head and neck, liver or kidney cancer.

V gene TRBV7-9 combines with J gene TRBJ1-1; D uncertain. The V gene lost 1 base and the J gene lost 2 bases, with 5 bases spanning the gap. From germline, CDR1 is SEHNR and CDR2 FQNEAQ (reference sequence). This CDR3 region has 13 residues. This CDR3 reads CASSLEVNTEAFF. CDR3 nucleotides: TGTGCCAGCAGCTTAGAAGTAAACACTGAAGCTTTCTTT.

This chain joins TRBV29-1 and TRBJ2-7; no firm D call. The germline gives CDR1 SQVTM, CDR2 ANQGSEA. The CDR3 has 17 amino acids. Trimming took 8 bases from V and 4 from J, leaving 30 bases between them. The chain's CDR3 is CSLFPVTLVAKVYEQYF. The CDR3, as DNA: TGCAGCCTTTTTCCGGTCACTCTAGTGGCAAAGGTGTACGAGCAGTACTTC.

V and J are TRBV6-1 and TRBJ2-5; 7 nucleotides align to TRBD1. Germline lookup yields CDR1 MNHNS and CDR2 SASEGT. The CDR3 has 12 amino acids. The CDR3 DNA follows: TGTGGCTCAAGGGGGCTAGAAGAGACCCAGTACTTC. Residues: CGSRGLEETQYF.

The V call is TRBV7-9, the J call TRBJ1-1; D call uncertain. CDR1 and CDR2 (germline): SEHNR, FQNEAQ (reference sequence). The ends were cut back, 1 base at V and 7 bases at J, with 13 bases in the middle. This CDR3 contains 14 residues. The CDR3 bases are TGTGCCAGCAGCTTAGTAGGAGTCGCCGTTGAAGCTTTCTTT. Amino acid sequence: CASSLVGVAVEAFF.

The chain has TRBV6-6 and TRBJ2-3, with D unresolved. The CDR3 runs to 12 residues. Germline-derived CDR1 and CDR2 are MNHNY and SVGAGI (reference sequence). V was shortened by 4 bases and J by 4 bases, with 6 bases between the two germline ends. CDR3 residues: CASSSPPDTQYF. The CDR3 DNA follows: TGTGCCAGCAGTTCACCCCCAGATACGCAGTATTTT.

In its sample, this clone was seen once. V usage is TRBV11-2 and J usage is TRBJ1-4, with D possibly TRBD1 on 5 matching bases. Germline V gene sequence: CDR1 SGHAT, CDR2 FQNNGV. Deletions cut 5 bases from V and 8 bases from J, with 12 bases between. The CDR3 sequence is 13 residues long. CDR3 nucleotide sequence: TGTGCCAGCAGCCCGGGGCCCAGAGAAAAACTGTTTTTT. Its translation is CASSPGPREKLFF.

The V call is TRBV11-2, the J call TRBJ2-3, with TRBD2 identical over 10 bases. The CDR3 runs to 17 residues. Germline CDR1 SGHAT, CDR2 FQNNGV. After removal of 0 bases from V and 4 bases from J, the junction contained 7 bases not matched to a gene. The CDR3 reads CASSLEGGSGGADTQYF. In nucleotides, the CDR3 is TGTGCCAGCAGCTTAGAAGGAGGAAGCGGGGGGGCAGATACGCAGTATTTT.

This chain uses TRBV4-1 with TRBJ1-5, with 10 bases that match TRBD1. The V segment lost 2 bases and the J segment 4 bases; nucleotides outside the gene matches: 8. This CDR3 region has 17 residues. Germline CDR1 reads MGHRA; CDR2 reads YSYEKL. CDR3 in DNA: TGCGCCAGCAGCCAACTATACCGGACAGGGGGTAATCAGCCCCAGCATTTT. Protein product: CASSQLYRTGGNQPQHF.

V is TRBV5-6 and J is TRBJ1-2; TRBD1 aligns across 7 bases. The V gene's germline CDR1 is SGHDT and CDR2 YYEEEE. The ends lost 4 bases at V and 7 bases at J; junction bases unmatched: 7. CDR3 length: 13 amino acids. Here the CDR3 DNA reads TGTGCCAGCAGCCCAGACAGGGCGGTTGGCTACACCTTC. The encoded protein is CASSPDRAVGYTF. Full variable domain (outside the CDR3, taken from reference TRBV5-6 and TRBJ1-2): DAGVTQSPTHLIKTRGQQVTLRCSPKSGHDTVSWYQQALGQGPQFIFQYYEEEERQRGNFPDRFSGHQFPNYSSELNVNALLLGDSALYLCASSPDRAVGYTFGSGTRLTVV.

The rearrangement joins TRBV18 to TRBJ2-5; D is undetermined. The V gene's germline CDR1 is KGHSH and CDR2 LQKENI. V dropped 4 bases and J dropped 5 bases, with 11 bases sitting between them. The CDR3 length is 13 residues. CDR3 amino acids: CASSRERGETQYF. In DNA form, the CDR3 reads TGTGCCAGCTCACGGGAACGTGGCGAGACCCAGTACTTC.

This chain joins TRBV5-4 and TRBJ2-2; D might be TRBD1 (6 bases). The CDR3 has 18 amino acids. The V and J ends lost 1 base and 1 base respectively, with 17 bases between them. The V gene's germline CDR1 is SGHNT and CDR2 YYREEE (reference sequence). The CDR3 loop reads CASSLNRDYTENTGELFF. The CDR3 DNA is TGTGCCAGCAGCTTGAACAGGGATTACACTGAGAACACCGGGGAGCTGTTTTTT. Full variable domain (remainder filled in from reference TRBV5-4 and TRBJ2-2): ETGVTQSPTHLIKTRGQQVTLRCSSQSGHNTVSWYQQALGQGPQFIFQYYREEENGRGNFPPRFSGLQFPNYSSELNVNALELDDSALYLCASSLNRDYTENTGELFFGEGSRLTVL.

The V and J genes are TRBV6-6 and TRBJ2-7; the D is unclear. The CDR3 contains 11 residues. V was clipped by 5 bases and J by 2 bases, with 4 bases between them. Germline-derived CDR1 and CDR2 are MNHNY and SVGAGI (reference sequence). CDR3 bases: TGTGCCAGCAGTACAGCCTACGAGCAGTACTTC. Its translation is CASSTAYEQYF.

V usage is TRBV19 and J usage is TRBJ2-7; 10 bases map to TRBD2. Germline CDR1 is LNHDA and CDR2 is SQIVND (reference sequence). The CDR3 extends over 15 amino acids. J lost 1 base, V lost 5 bases, and 5 bases had no gene match. CDR3 DNA sequence: TGTGCCAGTAGTGAAAGCGGGAGGGGTTCCTACGAGCAGTACTTC. Its protein is CASSESGRGSYEQYF.

The rearrangement joins TRBV15 to TRBJ1-3; D gene unclear. The CDR3 has 14 residues. V was clipped by 3 bases and J by 4 bases, with 10 bases between them. Germline CDR1 LNHNV, CDR2 YYDKDF (reference sequence). CDR3 loop: CATSRGSAGNTIYF. The DNA for the CDR3 is TGTGCCACCAGCAGGGGGTCAGCAGGAAACACCATATATTTT.

Concerning this clone itself: Other DNA sequences in the same sample also yield this CDR3. The chain is built from TRBV18 and TRBJ2-5; TRBD2 matches at 7 bases. The germline CDR1 and CDR2 sequences are KGHSH and LQKENI. The CDR3 spans 15 residues. V shed 0 bases and J 5 bases; nucleotides not matched to a gene: 6. The CDR3 DNA reads TGTGCCAGCTCACCACCGTCTCAGGGAGGGGAGACCCAGTACTTC. Its protein is CASSPPSQGGETQYF.

The chain combines TRBV5-1 with TRBJ2-1; D gene unclear. Trimming left V 0 bases short and J 6 bases short, with 10 bases between. The CDR3 consists of 14 residues. The germline V gene has CDR1 SGHRS and CDR2 YFSETQ. In DNA form, the CDR3 reads TGCGCCAGCAGCTTGGCCGGCTACTTCAATGAGCAGTTCTTC. Amino acid sequence: CASSLAGYFNEQFF.